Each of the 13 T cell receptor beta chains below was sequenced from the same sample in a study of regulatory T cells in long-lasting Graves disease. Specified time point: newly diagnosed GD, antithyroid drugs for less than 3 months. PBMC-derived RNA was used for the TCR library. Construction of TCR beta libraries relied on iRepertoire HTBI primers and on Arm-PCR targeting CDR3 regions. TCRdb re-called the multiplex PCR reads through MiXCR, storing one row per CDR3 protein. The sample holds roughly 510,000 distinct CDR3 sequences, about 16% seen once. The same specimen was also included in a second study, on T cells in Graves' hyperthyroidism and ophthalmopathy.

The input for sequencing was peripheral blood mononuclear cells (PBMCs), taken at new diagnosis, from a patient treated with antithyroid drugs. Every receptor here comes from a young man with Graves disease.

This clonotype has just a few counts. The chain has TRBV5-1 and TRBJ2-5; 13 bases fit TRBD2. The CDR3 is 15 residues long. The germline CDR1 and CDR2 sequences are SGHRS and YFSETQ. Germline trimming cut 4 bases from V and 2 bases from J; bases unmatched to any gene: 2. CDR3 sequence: CASSGTSGVQETQYF. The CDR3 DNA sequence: TGCGCCAGCAGCGGGACTAGCGGGGTACAAGAGACCCAGTACTTC. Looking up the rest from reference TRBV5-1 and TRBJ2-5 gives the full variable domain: KAGVTQTPRYLIKTRGQQVTLSCSPISGHRSVSWYQQTPGQGLQFLFEYFSETQRNKGNFPGRFSGRQFSNSRSEMNVSTLELGDSALYLCASSGTSGVQETQYFGPGTRLLVL.

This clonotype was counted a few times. The CDR3 DNA is TGTGCCAGCAGCGCGCAGGACTATTCAGATACGCAGTATTTT. Amino acid sequence: CASSAQDYSDTQYF. This chain uses TRBV11-3 with TRBJ2-3, with D possibly being TRBD2 (6 bases). V was clipped by 5 bases and J by 4 bases, with 13 bases between them. The CDR3 is made up of 14 amino acids. Germline lookup yields CDR1 SGHNT and CDR2 YENEEA.

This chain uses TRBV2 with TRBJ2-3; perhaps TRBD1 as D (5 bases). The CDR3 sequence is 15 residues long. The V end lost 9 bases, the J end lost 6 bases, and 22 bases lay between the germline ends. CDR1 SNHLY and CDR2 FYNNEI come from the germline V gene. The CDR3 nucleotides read TGTGCCAGTCCCCGAACAGGATTGGTCTCTGATACGCAGTATTTT. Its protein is CASPRTGLVSDTQYF.

CDR3 in DNA: TGTGCCAGCTCACCAACGTTAGCAACTAATGAAAAACTGTTTTTT. Amino acid sequence: CASSPTLATNEKLFF. This chain links TRBV18 with TRBJ1-4; D unresolved. Germline-derived CDR1 and CDR2 are KGHSH and LQKENI. This CDR3 has 15 amino acids. The V end was cut by 2 bases, the J end by 0 bases, with 7 bases between.

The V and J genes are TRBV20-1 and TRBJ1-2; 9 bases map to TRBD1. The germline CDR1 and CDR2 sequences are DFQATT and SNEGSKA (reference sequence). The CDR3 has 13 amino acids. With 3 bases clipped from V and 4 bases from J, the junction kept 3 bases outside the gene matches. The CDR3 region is CSARGQGGYGYTF. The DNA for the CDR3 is TGCAGTGCTAGGGGACAGGGTGGCTATGGCTACACCTTC.

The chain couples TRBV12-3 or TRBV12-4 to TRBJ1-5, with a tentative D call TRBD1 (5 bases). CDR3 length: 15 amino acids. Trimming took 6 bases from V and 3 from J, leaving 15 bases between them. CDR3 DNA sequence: TGTGCCAGCAGCTCCGGGATGGGGGTCAATCAGCCCCAGCATTTT. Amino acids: CASSSGMGVNQPQHF.

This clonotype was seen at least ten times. CDR3 sequence reads: CASSPELLGTVEQYF. CDR3 coding DNA: TGTGCCAGCAGCCCTGAATTATTGGGGACCGTCGAGCAGTACTTC. The J gene is TRBJ2-7, the V gene TRBV7-6; either TRBD1 or TRBD2 may fit D (5 bases each). This CDR3 has 15 amino acids. Germline-derived CDR1 and CDR2 are SGHVS and FNYEAQ. V lost 5 bases, J lost 6 bases, and 20 bases lay in between. The full variable domain, with the rest looked up from reference TRBV7-6 and TRBJ2-7, is GAGVSQSPRYKVTKRGQDVALRCDPISGHVSLYWYRQALGQGPEFLTYFNYEAQQDKSGLPNDRFSAERPEGSISTLTIQRTEQRDSAMYRCASSPELLGTVEQYFGPGTRLTVT.

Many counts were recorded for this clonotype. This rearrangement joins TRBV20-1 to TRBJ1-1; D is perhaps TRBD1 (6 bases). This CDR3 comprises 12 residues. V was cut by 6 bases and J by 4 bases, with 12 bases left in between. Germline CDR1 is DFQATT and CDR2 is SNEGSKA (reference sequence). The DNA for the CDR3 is TGCAGTGCGTTACTAGGGGGCACTGAAGCTTTCTTT. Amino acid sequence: CSALLGGTEAFF.

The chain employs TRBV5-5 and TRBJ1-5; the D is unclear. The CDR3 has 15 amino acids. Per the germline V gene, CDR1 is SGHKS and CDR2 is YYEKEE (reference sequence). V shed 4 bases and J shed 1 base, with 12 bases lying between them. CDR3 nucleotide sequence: TGTGCCAGCAGCGTAGGCTTACAGAGCAATCAGCCCCAGCATTTT. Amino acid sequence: CASSVGLQSNQPQHF.

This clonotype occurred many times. CDR3 sequence: CASSWAGELFF. The CDR3, as DNA: TGTGCCAGCAGTTGGGCCGGGGAGCTGTTTTTT. The chain employs TRBV12-3 or TRBV12-4 and TRBJ2-2, with D hard to call. This CDR3 is 11 amino acids long. Between the trimmed V and J ends, which lost 4 bases and 6 bases, there was a span of 3 bases.

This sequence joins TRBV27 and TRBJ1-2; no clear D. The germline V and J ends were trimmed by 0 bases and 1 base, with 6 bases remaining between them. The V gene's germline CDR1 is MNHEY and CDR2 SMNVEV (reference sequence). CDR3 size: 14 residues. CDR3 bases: TGTGCCAGCAGTTTATCATCTGATAACTATGGCTACACCTTC. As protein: CASSLSSDNYGYTF.

CDR3 sequence (DNA): TGTGCCAGCAGCCCCCTCGGTAGCGGGAGAGGGTATGAGCAGTTCTTC. It encodes CASSPLGSGRGYEQFF. The chain has TRBV7-9 and TRBJ2-1; 9 bases match TRBD2. CDR3 length: 16 amino acids. After removal of 5 bases from V and 8 bases from J, the junction contained 13 bases not matched to a gene. Germline CDR1 reads SEHNR; CDR2 reads FQNEAQ (reference sequence).

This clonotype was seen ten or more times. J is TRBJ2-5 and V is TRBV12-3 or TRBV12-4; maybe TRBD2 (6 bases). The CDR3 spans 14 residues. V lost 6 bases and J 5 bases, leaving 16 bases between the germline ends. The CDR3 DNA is TGTGCCAGCAGGGTAGGGAGGTCCTCGGAGACCCAGTACTTC. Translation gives CASRVGRSSETQYF.